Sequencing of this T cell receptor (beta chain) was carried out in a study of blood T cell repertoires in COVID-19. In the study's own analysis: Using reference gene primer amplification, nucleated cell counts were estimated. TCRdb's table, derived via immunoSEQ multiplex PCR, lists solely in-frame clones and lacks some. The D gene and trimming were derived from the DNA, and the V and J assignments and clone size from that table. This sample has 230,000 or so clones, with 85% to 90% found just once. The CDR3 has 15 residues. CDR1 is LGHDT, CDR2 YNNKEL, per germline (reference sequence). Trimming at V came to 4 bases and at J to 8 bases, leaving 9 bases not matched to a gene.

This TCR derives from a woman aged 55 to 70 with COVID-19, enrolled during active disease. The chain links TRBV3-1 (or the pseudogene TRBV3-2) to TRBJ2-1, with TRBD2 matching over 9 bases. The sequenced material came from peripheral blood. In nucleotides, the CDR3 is TGTGCCAGCAGCCTCTCCCCCGGGACTAGCTATGAGCAGTTCTTC. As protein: CASSLSPGTSYEQFF.